Shown below are 22 T cell receptor beta chains from a single sample sequenced in a study of T cell responses to AZD1222 COVID-19 vaccine. TCRdb keeps only in-frame clones here, not all; method: immunoSEQ multiplex PCR. The sample shows more than 80,000 clones, around 85% of them seen only once. This sample comprised peripheral blood, obtained 28 days after the second AZD1222 dose. The receptors were gathered from an adult who received the AZD1222 COVID-19 vaccine.

The chain combines TRBV5-8 with TRBJ2-2; no reliable D call. CDR1 is SGHTS and CDR2 is YDEGEE in the germline V gene. Trimming removed 0 bases from V and 4 bases from J, with 4 bases in between. This CDR3 contains 13 residues. The CDR3: CASSLGTTGELFF. In DNA form, the CDR3 reads TGTGCCAGCAGCTTGGGGACCACCGGGGAGCTGTTTTTT.

The gene calls are TRBV3-1 (or the pseudogene TRBV3-2) and TRBJ1-1; D is perhaps TRBD1 (5 bases). V was pared by 3 bases and J by 7 bases, with 9 bases between. This CDR3 has 12 amino acids. Germline assignment: CDR1 LGHDT and CDR2 YNNKEL (reference sequence). The CDR3: CASSQSGGEAFF. In nucleotides, the CDR3 is TGTGCCAGCAGCCAGAGTGGGGGTGAAGCTTTCTTT.

This rearrangement joins TRBV19 to TRBJ1-5; D is possibly TRBD1 (5 bases). The CDR3 has 14 amino acids. Between the trimmed V and J ends, which lost 5 bases and 0 bases, there was a span of 8 bases. Germline CDR1 LNHDA, CDR2 SQIVND (reference sequence). DNA of the CDR3: TGTGCCAGTAGTTGGGGGATTAGCAATCAGCCCCAGCATTTT. Amino acid sequence: CASSWGISNQPQHF.

The V call is TRBV18, the J call TRBJ2-2; D is perhaps TRBD1 (5 bases). Trimming cost V 4 bases and J 5 bases, with 5 bases left between them. Germline loops: CDR1 KGHSH, CDR2 LQKENI. CDR3 length equals 12 residues. Written as DNA, the CDR3 is TGTGCCAGCTCACAGGGGACCGGGGAGCTGTTTTTT. This sequence encodes CASSQGTGELFF.

This chain uses TRBV20-1 with TRBJ1-1; D is ambiguous. Germline values: CDR1 DFQATT, CDR2 SNEGSKA (reference sequence). The CDR3 covers 11 residues. Trimming removed 0 bases at V and 3 bases at J, with 2 bases between. CDR3 in amino acids: CSAREDTEAFF. The CDR3 region has the DNA TGCAGTGCTAGAGAGGACACTGAAGCTTTCTTT.

V usage is TRBV27 and J usage is TRBJ1-1; possible D gene TRBD1, 6 bases. Germline assignment: CDR1 MNHEY and CDR2 SMNVEV (reference sequence). The CDR3 runs to 13 residues. Trimming left V 8 bases short and J 0 bases short, with 10 bases between. CDR3 DNA: TGTGCCAGCGGGGACACCTTGAACACTGAAGCTTTCTTT. Translated, it gives CASGDTLNTEAFF.

The rearrangement uses TRBV28 and TRBJ1-3; 10 nucleotides line up with TRBD1. V was pared by 5 bases and J by 0 bases, with 4 bases of the junction left unmatched. The CDR3 is 16 amino acids. CDR1 and CDR2 from the germline V gene are MDHEN and SYDVKM. CDR3 in DNA: TGTGCCAGCAGTCCGGACAGGGGGGGCTCTGGAAACACCATATATTTT. Translating gives CASSPDRGGSGNTIYF.

The chain recombines TRBV5-1 with TRBJ1-1; D is unclear. The germline V gene encodes CDR1 SGHRS and CDR2 YFSETQ. This CDR3 has 15 amino acids. Trimming pared 3 bases from V and 0 bases from J, leaving 12 bases between. This CDR3 reads CASSSTGILNTEAFF. The CDR3, as DNA: TGCGCCAGCAGCTCGACCGGGATCTTGAACACTGAAGCTTTCTTT.

The chain links TRBV6-6 to TRBJ2-7; 13 positions match TRBD2. J gave up 2 bases and V 5 bases, and 3 bases lay outside the gene matches. Per germline, CDR1 MNHNY and CDR2 SVGAGI (reference sequence). The CDR3 runs 15 residues. Written as DNA, the CDR3 is TGTGCCAGCAGTCTGGGACTAGCGGGACCCTACGAGCAGTACTTC. It yields the protein CASSLGLAGPYEQYF.

This sequence joins TRBV4-1 and TRBJ1-5; a weak D match, TRBD1 (6 bases). V was cut by 4 bases and J by 4 bases, with 14 bases left in between. The germline CDR1 and CDR2 sequences are MGHRA and YSYEKL. The length of the CDR3 is 15 residues. The DNA of the CDR3 is TGCGCCAGCAGCCGGTCCAGGGGCGGTAATCAGCCCCAGCATTTT. Protein sequence: CASSRSRGGNQPQHF.

The chain employs TRBV19 and TRBJ2-3, with TRBD2 matching over 11 bases. Germline V gene lookup returns CDR1 LNHDA and CDR2 SQIVND (reference sequence). Trimming at V came to 6 bases and at J to 6 bases, leaving 11 bases not matched to a gene. This CDR3 region has 16 residues. The CDR3 DNA is TGTGCCAGTAGCTACTTTAGCGGGAGGGCCCGGGATACGCAGTATTTT. Its translation is CASSYFSGRARDTQYF.

The chain uses TRBV2 and TRBJ1-2; no definite D call. The CDR3 is made up of 13 amino acids. CDR1 and CDR2 from the germline V gene are SNHLY and FYNNEI. V lost 6 bases, J lost 8 bases, and 16 bases lay in between. CDR3 nucleotide sequence: TGTGCCAGCAGAGGCGATTGGTCATGGGGCTACACCTTC. It yields the protein CASRGDWSWGYTF.

The gene calls are TRBV6-2 or TRBV6-3 and TRBJ1-1; perhaps TRBD1 as D (5 bases). Germline CDR1 MNHEY, CDR2 SVGEGT. The CDR3 is 14 amino acids. Trimming left V 0 bases short and J 7 bases short, with 12 bases between. In DNA form, the CDR3 reads TGTGCCAGCAGTTACTCGGGACGGGCCATTGAAGCTTTCTTT. Amino acid sequence: CASSYSGRAIEAFF.

V is TRBV12-3 or TRBV12-4 and J is TRBJ1-5; D is unresolved. Trimming cost V 5 bases and J 2 bases, with 4 bases left between them. The CDR3 has 12 residues. The CDR3 coding sequence is TGTGCCAGCAGTGCTGGCAATCAGCCCCAGCATTTT. Its protein is CASSAGNQPQHF.

The chain links TRBV11-2 to TRBJ2-7, with D hard to call. Germline V lookup: CDR1 SGHAT, CDR2 FQNNGV. The CDR3 has 17 residues. Trimming took 5 bases from V and 3 from J, leaving 23 bases between them. The CDR3 DNA reads TGTGCCAGCAGCCCACGATGGGGTAACCAGATTAACTACGAGCAGTACTTC. Translation: CASSPRWGNQINYEQYF.

This chain connects TRBV2 to TRBJ2-1, with TRBD2 identical over 7 bases. The germline CDR1 and CDR2 sequences are SNHLY and FYNNEI. The ends lost 4 bases at V and 8 bases at J; junction bases unmatched: 2. The CDR3 sequence is 12 residues long. The DNA for the CDR3 is TGTGCCAGCAGTGGGGGGAGGGATGAGCAGTTCTTC. This encodes CASSGGRDEQFF.

The rearrangement joins TRBV1 to TRBJ1-5. TRBV1 is a recognized pseudogene. This CDR3 has 15 residues. The CDR3 DNA sequence: TGCACCAGCAGCCACTGGGGTTGGAGCAATCAGCCCCAGCATTTT. This codes for CTSSHWGWSNQPQHF.

The V gene is TRBV5-1, the J gene TRBJ1-2; 8 nucleotides line up with TRBD1. This CDR3 has 16 residues. Germline loops: CDR1 SGHRS, CDR2 YFSETQ. J gave up 0 bases and V 1 base, and 5 bases lay outside the gene matches. The CDR3 protein is CASSLTRQGTNYGYTF. The CDR3 DNA follows: TGCGCCAGCAGCTTGACCCGACAGGGGACTAACTATGGCTACACCTTC.

The chain couples TRBV10-3 to TRBJ2-7; D ambiguous. CDR1 is ENHRY and CDR2 is SYGVKD in the germline V gene. The V end was cut by 6 bases, the J end by 2 bases, with 8 bases between. The CDR3 spans 12 residues. The CDR3 loop reads CAIRGVTYEQYF. The DNA of the CDR3 is TGTGCCATCAGAGGAGTAACCTACGAGCAGTACTTC.

This sequence joins TRBV19 and TRBJ2-2; the D gene could be TRBD1 or TRBD2 (5 bases each). Germline CDR1 and CDR2: LNHDA and SQIVND (reference sequence). Trimming stripped 4 bases from V and 0 bases from J, with 15 bases between. The CDR3 consists of 17 residues. CDR3 in DNA: TGTGCCAGTAGTAGAGCCATCGGGACGGCGAACACCGGGGAGCTGTTTTTT. It encodes CASSRAIGTANTGELFF.

This clone was counted a single time. The chain employs TRBV19 and TRBJ2-3, with D tentatively TRBD2 (6 bases). The length of the CDR3 is 15 residues. Germline V gives CDR1 LNHDA, CDR2 SQIVND (reference sequence). Trimming left V 3 bases short and J 0 bases short, with 10 bases between. Here the CDR3 reads CASSISGESTDTQYF. DNA for the CDR3: TGTGCCAGTAGTATTTCGGGGGAGAGCACAGATACGCAGTATTTT.

V and J are TRBV15 and TRBJ2-1, with unresolved D. The CDR3 is 14 amino acids. The V gene's germline CDR1 is LNHNV and CDR2 YYDKDF (reference sequence). The V end lost 5 bases, the J end lost 7 bases, and 15 bases lay between the germline ends. The CDR3 DNA reads as TGTGCCACCAGCGCCGGGCCTTCAGGAAATGAGCAGTTCTTC. Residues: CATSAGPSGNEQFF.